A selection of T cell receptor beta chains follows, all from one sample in a study of blood T cell repertoires in COVID-19. TCRdb keeps only in-frame clones here, not all; method: immunoSEQ multiplex PCR. The top ten clones hold roughly 4% of a sample with about 140,000 clones, roughly 89% of them seen once. The sequencing sample was made of peripheral blood. Receptors were obtained from a middle-aged woman with acute or convalescent COVID-19. CDR3s include the opening cysteine and the closing phenylalanine or tryptophan. A D gene is named only where the DNA matches it firmly. Size tells how often a clone was seen (once, few, many) or the class of an expanded clone, and some rows leave it out.

J gene | clone size | D gene | V gene | CDR3 DNA | CDR3 protein
TRBJ1-6 | NA | NA | TRBV19 | TGTGCCAGTAGTAACAGGGAACGTAATTCACCCCTCCACTTT | CASSNRERNSPLHF
TRBJ2-7 | NA | NA | TRBV13 | TGTGCCAGCAAGCCAAGGGGGTCCTCCTACGAGCAGTACTTC | CASKPRGSSYEQYF
TRBJ2-2 | NA | NA | TRBV19 | TGTGCCAGTAGTCCCAGGACAGTCGGATATCCCGGGGAGCTGTTTTTT | CASSPRTVGYPGELFF
TRBJ2-1 | once | TRBD2 | TRBV28 | TGTGCCAGCAGTTTAGGCGGGAGCGTCTATGAGCAGTTCTTC | CASSLGGSVYEQFF
TRBJ1-2 | NA | TRBD1 | TRBV6-5 | TGTGCCAGCAGTTACTCAAACAGGGGGCAGTTTGGCTACACCTTC | CASSYSNRGQFGYTF
TRBJ2-7 | NA | TRBD2 | TRBV7-2 | TGTGCCAGCAGCTTAGTAGCGGGGAGGAGCTCCTACGAGCAGTACTTC | CASSLVAGRSSYEQYF
TRBJ2-3 | NA | TRBD2 | TRBV5-1 | TGCGCCAGCAGCTTGGCCGGGCTAGCGGGGGCTGGAACAGATACGCAGTATTTT | CASSLAGLAGAGTDTQYF
TRBJ2-7 | NA | TRBD1 | TRBV5-6 | TGTGCCAGCAGCTTGGCCCCAGGGGGCTACGAGCAGTACTTC | CASSLAPGGYEQYF
TRBJ2-7 | NA | NA | TRBV5-4 | TGTGCCAGCAGCCACCAAGGGGGTCCCTACGAGCAGTACTTC | CASSHQGGPYEQYF
TRBJ1-6 | NA | NA | TRBV2 | TGTGCCAGCAAACGGCAGGGCGGTAATTCACCCCTCCACTTT | CASKRQGGNSPLHF
TRBJ1-2 | NA | TRBD1 | TRBV5-1 | TGCGCCAGCAGCTTGGGACAGGGGGCCGCTAGTGGCTATGGCTACACCTTC | CASSLGQGAASGYGYTF
TRBJ2-1 | NA | TRBD1 | TRBV7-3 | TGTGCCAGCAGCTTAGGGACAGGGGTTTCAGGTGAGCAGTTCTTC | CASSLGTGVSGEQFF
TRBJ2-1 | NA | NA | TRBV10-3 | TGTGCCATCAGTGCCCAGGGTTCGCGGAACAATGAGCAGTTCTTC | CAISAQGSRNNEQFF
TRBJ2-7 | once | TRBD2 | TRBV5-5 | TGTGCCAGCACTAAAGGGACTATGCTGACCTACGAGCAGTACTTC | CASTKGTMLTYEQYF
TRBJ1-6 | NA | TRBD1 | TRBV30 | TGTGCCTGGAGTTCAGGGACAGGGGGCGATTCACCCCTCCACTTT | CAWSSGTGGDSPLHF
TRBJ2-3 | NA | NA | TRBV19 | TGTGCCAGCTCGGTCGGGGGGACATCGGATACGCAGTATTTT | CASSVGGTSDTQYF
TRBJ2-2 | NA | NA | TRBV5-1 | TGCGCCAGCAGCTTATCAGCGAACACCGGGGAGCTGTTTTTT | CASSLSANTGELFF
TRBJ2-7 | NA | NA | TRBV11-2 | TGTGCCAGCAGCTTAATGGGCCTGAGCTCCTACGAGCAGTACTTC | CASSLMGLSSYEQYF
TRBJ1-4 | NA | TRBD1 | TRBV27 | TGTGCCAGCAGTTCAGACAGGGGGGCTAATGAAAAACTGTTTTTT | CASSSDRGANEKLFF
TRBJ1-1 | NA | NA | TRBV5-5 | TGTGCCAGCAGCTTGGAATTCGACAGTATAACTTTCTTT | CASSLEFDSITFF
TRBJ2-3 | NA | NA | TRBV4-1 | TGCGCCAGCAGTCCTACGAACCGGGATACGCAGTATTTT | CASSPTNRDTQYF
TRBJ1-3 | NA | NA | TRBV11-2 | TGTGCCAGCAGCCCCGATTGGGACACAACCCCGAGCTCTGGAAACACCATATATTTT | CASSPDWDTTPSSGNTIYF
TRBJ2-7 | NA | NA | TRBV30 | TGTGCCTGGACACCCTTGGGAGGAAACCCCTACGAGCAGTACTTC | CAWTPLGGNPYEQYF
TRBJ1-1 | once | NA | TRBV6-5 | TGTGCCAGCAGGATACAGGAACTGAACACTGAAGCTTTCTTT | CASRIQELNTEAFF
TRBJ2-5 | NA | NA | TRBV7-9 | TGTGCCAGCAGCTTAGGTGGCAGGGGAGAGACCCAGTACTTC | CASSLGGRGETQYF
TRBJ2-2 | NA | TRBD1 | TRBV9 | TGTGCCAGCAGCTCGCAACAGGGGGCCGAACTAAAAAACACCGGGGAGCTGTTTTTT | CASSSQQGAELKNTGELFF
TRBJ1-2 | NA | NA | TRBV28 | TGTGCCAGCACCCTCTCTGGAGGGATTTATGGCTACACCTTC | CASTLSGGIYGYTF
TRBJ1-5 | NA | NA | TRBV7-9 | TGTGCCAGCAGCTTAGGCTACAATCAGCCCCAGCATTTT | CASSLGYNQPQHF